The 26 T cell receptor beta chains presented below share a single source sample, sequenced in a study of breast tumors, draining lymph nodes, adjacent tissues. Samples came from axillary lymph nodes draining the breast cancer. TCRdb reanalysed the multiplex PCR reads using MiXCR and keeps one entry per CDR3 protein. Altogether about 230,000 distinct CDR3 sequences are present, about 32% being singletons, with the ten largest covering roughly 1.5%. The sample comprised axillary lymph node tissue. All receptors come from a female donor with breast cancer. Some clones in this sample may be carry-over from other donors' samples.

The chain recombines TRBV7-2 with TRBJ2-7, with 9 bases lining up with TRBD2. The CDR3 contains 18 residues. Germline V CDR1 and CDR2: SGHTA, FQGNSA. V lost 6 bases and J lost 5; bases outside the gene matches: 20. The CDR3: CASSYSPGGGRAAHEQYF. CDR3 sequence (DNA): TGTGCCAGCAGTTACTCTCCCGGTGGCGGGAGGGCCGCCCACGAGCAGTACTTC.

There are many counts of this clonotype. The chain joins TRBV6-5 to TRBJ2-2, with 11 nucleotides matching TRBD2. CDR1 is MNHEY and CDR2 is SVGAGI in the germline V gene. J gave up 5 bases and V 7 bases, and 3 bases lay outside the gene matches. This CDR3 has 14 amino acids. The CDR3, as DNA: TGTGCCAGCAAACGGACTAGCGGGACCGGGGAGCTGTTTTTT. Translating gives CASKRTSGTGELFF.

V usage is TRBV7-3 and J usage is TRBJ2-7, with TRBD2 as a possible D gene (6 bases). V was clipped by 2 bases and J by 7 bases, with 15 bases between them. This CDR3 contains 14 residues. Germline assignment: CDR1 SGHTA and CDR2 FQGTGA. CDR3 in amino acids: CASSLSGDSEEQYF. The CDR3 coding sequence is TGTGCCAGCAGCTTATCGGGGGACTCGGAAGAGCAGTACTTC.

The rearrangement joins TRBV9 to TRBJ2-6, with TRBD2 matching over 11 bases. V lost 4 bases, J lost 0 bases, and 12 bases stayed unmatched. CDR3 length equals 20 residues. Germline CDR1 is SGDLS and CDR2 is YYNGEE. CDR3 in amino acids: CASSSRLAGQVSSGANVLTF. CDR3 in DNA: TGTGCCAGCAGCTCGAGACTAGCGGGACAGGTTAGCTCTGGGGCCAACGTCCTGACTTTC.

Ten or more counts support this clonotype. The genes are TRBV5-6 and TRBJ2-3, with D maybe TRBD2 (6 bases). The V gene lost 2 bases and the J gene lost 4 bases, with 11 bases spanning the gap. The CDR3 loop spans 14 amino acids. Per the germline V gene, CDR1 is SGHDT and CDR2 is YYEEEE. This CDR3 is CASSFWRGSDTQYF. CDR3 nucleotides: TGTGCCAGCAGCTTCTGGAGGGGTTCAGATACGCAGTATTTT.

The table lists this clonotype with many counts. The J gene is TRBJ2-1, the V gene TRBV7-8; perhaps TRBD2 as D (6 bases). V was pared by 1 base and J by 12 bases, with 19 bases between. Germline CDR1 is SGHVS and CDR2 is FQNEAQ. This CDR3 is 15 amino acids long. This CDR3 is CASSLVVFFGSGQFF. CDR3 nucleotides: TGTGCCAGCAGCTTAGTAGTCTTCTTCGGGAGCGGGCAGTTCTTC.

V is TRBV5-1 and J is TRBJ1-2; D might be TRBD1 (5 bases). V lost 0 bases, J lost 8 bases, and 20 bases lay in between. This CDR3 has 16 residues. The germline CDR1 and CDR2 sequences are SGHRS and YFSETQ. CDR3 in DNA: TGCGCCAGCAGCTTGGGGCAGGGACCAATATCTGGCGGCTACACCTTC. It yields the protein CASSLGQGPISGGYTF.

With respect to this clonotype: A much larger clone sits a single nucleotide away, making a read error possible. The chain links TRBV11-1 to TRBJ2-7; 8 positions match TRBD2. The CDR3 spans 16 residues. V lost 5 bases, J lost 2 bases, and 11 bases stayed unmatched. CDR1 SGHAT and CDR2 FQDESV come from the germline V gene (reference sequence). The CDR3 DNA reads TGTGCCAGCAGCACCTGGCGGGGGGCTACACCCTACGAGCAGTACTTC. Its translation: CASSTWRGATPYEQYF.

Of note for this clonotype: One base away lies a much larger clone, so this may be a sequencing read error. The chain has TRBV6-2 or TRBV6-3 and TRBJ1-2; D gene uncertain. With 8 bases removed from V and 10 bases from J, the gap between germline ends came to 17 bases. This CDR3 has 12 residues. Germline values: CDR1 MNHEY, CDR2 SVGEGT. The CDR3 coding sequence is TGTGCCAGCCACGACTGGGATATAGACTACACCTTC. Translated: CASHDWDIDYTF.

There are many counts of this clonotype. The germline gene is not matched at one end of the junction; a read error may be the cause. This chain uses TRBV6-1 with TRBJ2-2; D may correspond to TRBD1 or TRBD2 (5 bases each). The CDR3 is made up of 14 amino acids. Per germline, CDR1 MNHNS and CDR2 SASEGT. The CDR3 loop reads CASGERGDTGELFF. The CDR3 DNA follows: TGTGCCAGCGGTGAAAGGGGAGACACCGGGGAGCTGTTTTTT.

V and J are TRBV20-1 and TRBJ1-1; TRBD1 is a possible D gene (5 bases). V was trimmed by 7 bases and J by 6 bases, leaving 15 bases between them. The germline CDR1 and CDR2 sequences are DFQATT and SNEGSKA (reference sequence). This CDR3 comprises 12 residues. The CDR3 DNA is TGCAGTGGGTGGGAGGGGCCCCCTGAAGCTTTCTTT. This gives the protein CSGWEGPPEAFF.

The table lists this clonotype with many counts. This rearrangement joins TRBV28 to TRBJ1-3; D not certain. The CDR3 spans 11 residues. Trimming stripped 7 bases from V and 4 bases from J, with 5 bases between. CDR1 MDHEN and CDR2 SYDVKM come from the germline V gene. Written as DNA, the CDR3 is TGTGCCAGCACTTCCGGAAACACCATATATTTT. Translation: CASTSGNTIYF. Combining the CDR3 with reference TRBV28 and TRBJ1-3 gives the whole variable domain DVKVTQSSRYLVKRTGEKVFLECVQDMDHENMFWYRQDPGLGLRLIYFSYDVKMKEKGDIPEGYSVSREKKERFSLILESASTNQTSMYLCASTSGNTIYFGEGSWLTVV.

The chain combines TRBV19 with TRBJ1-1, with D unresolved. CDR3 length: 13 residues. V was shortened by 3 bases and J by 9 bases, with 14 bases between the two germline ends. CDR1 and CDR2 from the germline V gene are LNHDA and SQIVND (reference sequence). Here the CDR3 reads CASSIEIGSKAFF. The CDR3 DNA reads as TGTGCCAGTAGTATCGAGATAGGGTCTAAAGCTTTCTTT.

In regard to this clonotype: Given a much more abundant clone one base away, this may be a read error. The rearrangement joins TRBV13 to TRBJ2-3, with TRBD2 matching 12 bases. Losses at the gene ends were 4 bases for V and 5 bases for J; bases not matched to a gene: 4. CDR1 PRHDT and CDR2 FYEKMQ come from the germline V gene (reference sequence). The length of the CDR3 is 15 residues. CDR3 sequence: CASSSRTSGEDTQYF. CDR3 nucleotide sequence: TGTGCCAGCAGCTCCCGGACTAGCGGGGAAGATACGCAGTATTTT.

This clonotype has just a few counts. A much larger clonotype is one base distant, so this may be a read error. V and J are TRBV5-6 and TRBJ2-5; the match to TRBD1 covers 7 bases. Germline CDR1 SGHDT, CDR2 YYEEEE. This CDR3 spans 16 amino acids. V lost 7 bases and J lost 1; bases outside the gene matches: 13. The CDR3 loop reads CASGFKTGTVQETQYF. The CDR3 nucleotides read TGTGCCAGCGGTTTCAAGACGGGGACAGTCCAAGAGACCCAGTACTTC.

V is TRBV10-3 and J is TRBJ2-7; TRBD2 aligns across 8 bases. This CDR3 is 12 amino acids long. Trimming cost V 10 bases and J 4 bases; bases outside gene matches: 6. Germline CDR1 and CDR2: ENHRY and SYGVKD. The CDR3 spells CATYSGKYEQYF. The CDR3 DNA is TGTGCCACCTATAGCGGGAAGTACGAGCAGTACTTC.

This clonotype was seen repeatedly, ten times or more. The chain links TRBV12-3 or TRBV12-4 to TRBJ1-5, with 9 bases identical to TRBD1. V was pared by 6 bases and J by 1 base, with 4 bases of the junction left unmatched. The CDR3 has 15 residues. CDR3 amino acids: CASSVTGGSNQPQHF. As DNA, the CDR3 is TGTGCCAGCAGCGTGACAGGGGGGAGCAATCAGCCCCAGCATTTT.

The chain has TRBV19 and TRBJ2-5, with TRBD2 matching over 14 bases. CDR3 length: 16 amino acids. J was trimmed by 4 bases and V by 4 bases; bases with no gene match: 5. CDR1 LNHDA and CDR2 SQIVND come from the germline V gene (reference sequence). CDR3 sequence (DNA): TGTGCCAGTAGTAAGGGACTAGCGGGAGTCGGAGAGACCCAGTACTTC. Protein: CASSKGLAGVGETQYF.

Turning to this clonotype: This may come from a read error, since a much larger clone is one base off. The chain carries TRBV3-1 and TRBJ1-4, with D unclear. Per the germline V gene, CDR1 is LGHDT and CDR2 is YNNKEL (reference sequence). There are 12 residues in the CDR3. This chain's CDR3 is CASSQTDEKLSF. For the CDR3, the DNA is TGTGCCAGCAGCCAAACAGATGAAAAACTGTCTTTT. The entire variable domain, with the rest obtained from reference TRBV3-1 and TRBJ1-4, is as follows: DTAVSQTPKYLVTQMGNDKSIKCEQNLGHDTMYWYKQDSKKFLKIMFSYNNKELIINETVPNRFSPKSPDKAHLNLHINSLELGDSAVYFCASSQTDEKLSFGSGTQLSVL.

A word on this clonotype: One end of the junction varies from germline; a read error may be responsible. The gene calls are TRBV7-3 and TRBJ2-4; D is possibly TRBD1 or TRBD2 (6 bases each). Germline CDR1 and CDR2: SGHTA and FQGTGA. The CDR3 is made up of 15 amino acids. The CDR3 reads CASSLIRGVKNIQHF. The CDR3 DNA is TGTGCCAGCAGCTTAATTAGGGGGGTCAAAAACATTCAGCACTTC.

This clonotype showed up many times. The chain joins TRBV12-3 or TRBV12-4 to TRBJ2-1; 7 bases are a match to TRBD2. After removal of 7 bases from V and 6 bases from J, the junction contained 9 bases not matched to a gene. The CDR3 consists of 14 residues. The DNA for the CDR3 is TGTGCCAGCACCAGGACTAGTTTCTCCAATGAGCAGTTCTTC. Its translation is CASTRTSFSNEQFF.

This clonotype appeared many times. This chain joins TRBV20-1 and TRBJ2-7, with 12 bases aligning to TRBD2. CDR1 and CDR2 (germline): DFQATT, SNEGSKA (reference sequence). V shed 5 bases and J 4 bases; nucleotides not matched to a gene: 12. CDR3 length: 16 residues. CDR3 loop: CSAAPATGTSGYEQYF. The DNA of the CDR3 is TGCAGTGCTGCCCCCGCTACCGGGACTAGCGGGTACGAGCAGTACTTC.

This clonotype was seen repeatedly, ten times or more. The CDR3 loop reads CASSLSGSSTDTQYF. The CDR3 nucleotides read TGTGCCAGCAGCCTTAGCGGGTCTAGCACAGATACGCAGTATTTT. The gene calls are TRBV9 and TRBJ2-3; 7 positions agree with TRBD2. CDR1 is SGDLS and CDR2 is YYNGEE in the germline V gene. The CDR3 is 15 residues long. V trimming: 4 bases; J trimming: 0 bases; junction bases outside the gene matches: 5.

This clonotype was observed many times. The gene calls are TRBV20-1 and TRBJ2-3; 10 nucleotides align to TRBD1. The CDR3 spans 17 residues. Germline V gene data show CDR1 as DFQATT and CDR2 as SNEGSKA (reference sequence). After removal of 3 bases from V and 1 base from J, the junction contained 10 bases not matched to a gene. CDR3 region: CSASDPGQGTRTDTQYF. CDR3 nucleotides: TGCAGTGCTAGTGATCCGGGACAGGGGACCCGCACAGATACGCAGTATTTT.

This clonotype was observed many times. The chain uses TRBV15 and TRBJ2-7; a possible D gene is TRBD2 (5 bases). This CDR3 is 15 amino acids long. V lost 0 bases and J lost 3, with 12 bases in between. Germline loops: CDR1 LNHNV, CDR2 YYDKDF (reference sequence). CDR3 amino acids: CATSRDLGGFYEQYF. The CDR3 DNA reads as TGTGCCACCAGCAGAGATCTCGGCGGGTTCTACGAGCAGTACTTC. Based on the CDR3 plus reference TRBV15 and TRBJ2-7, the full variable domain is DAMVIQNPRYQVTQFGKPVTLSCSQTLNHNVMYWYQQKSSQAPKLLFHYYDKDFNNEADTPDNFQSRRPNTSFCFLDIRSPGLGDTAMYLCATSRDLGGFYEQYFGPGTRLTVT.

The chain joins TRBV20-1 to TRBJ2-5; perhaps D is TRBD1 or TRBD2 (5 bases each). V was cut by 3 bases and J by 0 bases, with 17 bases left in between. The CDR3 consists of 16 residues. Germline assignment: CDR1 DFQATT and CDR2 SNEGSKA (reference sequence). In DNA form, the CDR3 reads TGCAGTGCTAGCGGGACCTACGAGCAGTACCAAGAGACCCAGTACTTC. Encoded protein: CSASGTYEQYQETQYF.